This TCR beta chain was retrieved from a study of T cell clonality in common variable immunodeficiency. Whole-study findings and limits: CVID subjects shared fewer TCRbeta clones than healthy controls did. T cell subpopulation sequencing would be needed to explain CVID clonality.

This clone has a count of ten or more. Its antigen is undetermined. With the read ending 3 residues before the CDR3 end, the germline J gene is used to fill in that end. Germline V gives CDR1 MNHNS, CDR2 SASEGT. With 1 base clipped from V and 4 bases from J, the junction kept 6 bases outside the gene matches. This CDR3 comprises 18 residues. Only in-frame clones appear in the TCRdb table, and some are missing; sequencing was by immunoSEQ multiplex PCR. The sample is made up of over 35,000 clones, none counted only once. This rearrangement joins TRBV6-1 to TRBJ2-2; 13 nucleotides align to TRBD2. The receptor comes from a person aged 18 to 70 in good health. Sequencing used peripheral blood mononuclear cells. The part of the CDR3 DNA that was read is TGTGCCAGCAGTGAAGGACTAGCGGGAGGTTCGTGCACCGGGGAG. It yields the protein CASSEGLAGGSCTGE. The full CDR3 protein is CASSEGLAGGSCTGELFF.